The present T cell receptor (beta chain) was sequenced within a study of regulatory T cells in long-lasting Graves disease. Notes on the study in general: Persistent disease favored TRBV28, TRBJ1-2 and TRBJ2-5.

A note on this clonotype: The antigen remains undetermined. A read error is possible here, since a much larger clone lies one base away. Given the absence of the conserved phenylalanine or tryptophan at the CDR3 end, a read error is likely.

As to time point: persistent/refractory GD, antithyroid drugs over 5 years with positive TRAb. From PBMCs, RNA was extracted and then used to make the TCR library. Assembly of TCR beta libraries relied on iRepertoire HTBI primers together with Arm-PCR of CDR3 regions. TCRdb analysed the multiplex PCR reads with MiXCR anew, one entry per CDR3 protein. The sample shows a few hundred thousand distinct CDR3 sequences, 20% to 25% of them seen only once. There are 16 residues in the CDR3. From germline, CDR1 is DFQATT and CDR2 SNEGSKA (reference sequence). With 0 bases clipped from V and 2 bases from J, the junction kept 9 bases outside the gene matches.

This clonotype was obtained from a female donor with Graves disease. The chain employs TRBV20-1 and TRBJ2-7; TRBD2 agrees at 8 bases. The sample consisted of peripheral blood mononuclear cells (PBMCs), taken when the disease was refractory, from a patient treated with antithyroid drugs. CDR3 amino acids: CSARDYIERGTYEQYL. CDR3 in DNA: TGCAGTGCTAGAGATTATATTGAGCGGGGGACCTACGAGCAGTACCTC.